This entry lists 9 T cell receptor beta chains sequenced from one sample in a study of blood T cell repertoires in COVID-19. Assay used: immunoSEQ multiplex PCR; TCRdb lists only in-frame clones, some missing. The repertoire holds approximately 120,000 clones, with roughly 69% as singletons. The sequenced sample consisted of peripheral blood. The receptors come from a woman in her sixties or seventies with acute or convalescent COVID-19.

There are a few counts of this clone. This chain joins TRBV13 and TRBJ1-5; TRBD1 might be the D (5 bases). CDR1 and CDR2 from the germline V gene are PRHDT and FYEKMQ (reference sequence). The V gene lost 0 bases and the J gene lost 4 bases, with 10 bases spanning the gap. This CDR3 comprises 15 residues. CDR3 bases: TGTGCCAGCAGCTTAGGGGGGGGAGGGAATCAGCCCCAGCATTTT. It is translated as CASSLGGGGNQPQHF.

This clone was counted ten times or more. This chain connects TRBV10-3 to TRBJ1-1; no clear D gene. The CDR3 is 16 residues long. In germline, CDR1 is ENHRY, CDR2 SYGVKD. Deletions cut 0 bases from V and 4 bases from J, with 15 bases between. CDR3: CAISESSGAPSTEAFF. The CDR3 nucleotides are TGTGCCATCAGTGAGTCTAGCGGCGCTCCCTCCACTGAAGCTTTCTTT.

This clone was seen a single time. A read error is possible here, since a much larger clone lies one base away. Other nucleotide sequences from this sample produce the same CDR3. This chain connects TRBV6-5 to TRBJ1-4, with 7 bases that match TRBD1. Germline V gives CDR1 MNHEY, CDR2 SVGAGI. The CDR3 loop spans 15 amino acids. This CDR3 reads CASSYSTGKNEKLFF. The DNA for the CDR3 is TGTGCCAGTAGTTACTCGACAGGGAAAAACGAAAAACTGTTTTTT.

The gene calls are TRBV11-3 and TRBJ2-2; 8 positions match TRBD1. CDR1 and CDR2 from the germline V gene are SGHNT and YENEEA. CDR3 length equals 15 residues. V shed 3 bases, J shed 6 bases, and the junction held 6 bases outside the gene matches. CDR3 nucleotides: TGTGCCAGCAGCTTGGAGACAGGGGCGGCCGGGGAGCTGTTTTTT. As protein: CASSLETGAAGELFF.

CDR3 sequence reads: CASSDSGDTQYF. In DNA form, the CDR3 reads TGCGCCAGCAGTGACAGCGGAGATACGCAGTATTTT. The chain recombines TRBV10-1 with TRBJ2-3; weak D call: TRBD2 (5 bases). The CDR3 is 12 amino acids. The germline gives CDR1 WNHNN, CDR2 SYGVQD (reference sequence). Trimming cost V 3 bases and J 5 bases, with 6 bases left between them.

The chain uses TRBV6-5 and TRBJ2-7, with 8 bases lining up with TRBD1. The CDR3 spans 14 residues. With 8 bases clipped from V and 6 bases from J, the junction kept 12 bases outside the gene matches. The germline V gene encodes CDR1 MNHEY and CDR2 SVGAGI. CDR3 amino acids: CASCPSRGQGEQYF. CDR3 sequence (DNA): TGTGCCAGCTGCCCGAGCAGGGGGCAAGGCGAGCAGTACTTC.

This clone was seen just once. The chain is built from TRBV7-9 and TRBJ1-1, with a possible D match to TRBD1 (5 bases). Between the trimmed V and J ends, which lost 3 bases and 3 bases, there was a span of 11 bases. The CDR3 has 14 amino acids. The germline gives CDR1 SEHNR, CDR2 FQNEAQ (reference sequence). The CDR3 DNA follows: TGTGCCAGCAGCTTGTCGGGGGGATACACTGAAGCTTTCTTT. This gives the protein CASSLSGGYTEAFF.

This clone was detected a few times. The chain has TRBV10-3 and TRBJ1-2; TRBD1 is a possible D gene (5 bases). The V end lost 8 bases, the J end lost 6 bases, and 22 bases lay between the germline ends. This CDR3 is built from 15 residues. Per germline, CDR1 ENHRY and CDR2 SYGVKD. This CDR3 reads CAIQGAAQVLDGYTF. The DNA of the CDR3 is TGTGCCATCCAGGGTGCGGCTCAGGTTTTAGATGGCTACACCTTC.

The CDR3 loop is CASSPSGVAGATYEQYF. The CDR3 DNA reads as TGTGCCAGCAGCCCATCCGGGGTAGCGGGGGCTACCTACGAGCAGTACTTC. The rearrangement links TRBV7-2 to TRBJ2-7; 9 nucleotides match TRBD2. V shed 5 bases and J 2 bases; nucleotides not matched to a gene: 13. The CDR3 has 17 amino acids. The V gene's germline CDR1 is SGHTA and CDR2 FQGNSA.